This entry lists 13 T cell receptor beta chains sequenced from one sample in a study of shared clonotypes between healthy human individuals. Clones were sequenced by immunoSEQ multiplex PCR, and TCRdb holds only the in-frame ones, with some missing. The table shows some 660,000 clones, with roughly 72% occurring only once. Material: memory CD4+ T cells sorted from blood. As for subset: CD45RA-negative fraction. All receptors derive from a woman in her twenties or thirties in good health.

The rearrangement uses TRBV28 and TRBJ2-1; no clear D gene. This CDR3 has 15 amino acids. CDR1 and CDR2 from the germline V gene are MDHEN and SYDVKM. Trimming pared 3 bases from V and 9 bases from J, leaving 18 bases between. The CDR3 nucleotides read TGTGCCAGCAGTTTTGTGGGGATTAAGTCGGGTGAGCAGTTCTTC. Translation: CASSFVGIKSGEQFF.

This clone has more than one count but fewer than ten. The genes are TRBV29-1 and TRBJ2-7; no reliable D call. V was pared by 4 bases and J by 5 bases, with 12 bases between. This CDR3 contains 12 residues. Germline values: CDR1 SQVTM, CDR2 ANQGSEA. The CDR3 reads CSVVRSGHEQYF. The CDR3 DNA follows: TGCAGCGTTGTGAGGTCGGGCCACGAGCAGTACTTC.

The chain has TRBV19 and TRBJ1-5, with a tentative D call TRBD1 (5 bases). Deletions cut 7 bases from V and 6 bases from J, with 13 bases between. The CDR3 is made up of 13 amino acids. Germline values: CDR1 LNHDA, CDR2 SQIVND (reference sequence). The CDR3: CASTRQGFQPQHF. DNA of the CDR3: TGTGCCAGTACCCGGCAGGGATTTCAGCCCCAGCATTTT.

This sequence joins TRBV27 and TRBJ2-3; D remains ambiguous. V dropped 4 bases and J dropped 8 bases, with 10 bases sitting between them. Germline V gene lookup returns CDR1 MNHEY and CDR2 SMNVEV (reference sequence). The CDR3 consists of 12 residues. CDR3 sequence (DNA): TGTGCCAGCAGTTCCCCGGGCGGTACGCAGTATTTT. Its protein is CASSSPGGTQYF.

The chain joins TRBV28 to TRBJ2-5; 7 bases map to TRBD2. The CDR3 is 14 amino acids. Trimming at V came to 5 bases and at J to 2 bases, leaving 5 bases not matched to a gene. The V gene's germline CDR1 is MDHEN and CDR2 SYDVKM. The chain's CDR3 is CASSPGGGQETQYF. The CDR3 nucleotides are TGTGCCAGCAGTCCTGGCGGGGGTCAAGAGACCCAGTACTTC. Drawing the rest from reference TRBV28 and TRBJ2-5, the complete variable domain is DVKVTQSSRYLVKRTGEKVFLECVQDMDHENMFWYRQDPGLGLRLIYFSYDVKMKEKGDIPEGYSVSREKKERFSLILESASTNQTSMYLCASSPGGGQETQYFGPGTRLLVL.

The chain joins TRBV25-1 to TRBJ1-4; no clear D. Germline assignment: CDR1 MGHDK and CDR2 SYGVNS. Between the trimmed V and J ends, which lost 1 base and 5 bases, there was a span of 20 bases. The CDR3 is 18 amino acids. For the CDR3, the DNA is TGTGCCAGCAGTGAATCGCCCCCCCCGGGAGGAATAAATGAAAAACTGTTTTTT. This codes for CASSESPPPGGINEKLFF. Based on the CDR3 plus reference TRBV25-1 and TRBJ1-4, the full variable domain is EADIYQTPRYLVIGTGKKITLECSQTMGHDKMYWYQQDPGMELHLIHYSYGVNSTEKGDLSSESTVSRIRTEHFPLTLESARPSHTSQYLCASSESPPPGGINEKLFFGSGTQLSVL.

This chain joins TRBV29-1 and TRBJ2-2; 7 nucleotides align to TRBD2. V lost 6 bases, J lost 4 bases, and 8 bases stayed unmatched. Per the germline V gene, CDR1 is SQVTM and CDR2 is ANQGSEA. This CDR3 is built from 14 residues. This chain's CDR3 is CSVGGSYSTGELFF. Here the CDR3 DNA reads TGCAGCGTGGGCGGGAGTTATAGCACCGGGGAGCTGTTTTTT.

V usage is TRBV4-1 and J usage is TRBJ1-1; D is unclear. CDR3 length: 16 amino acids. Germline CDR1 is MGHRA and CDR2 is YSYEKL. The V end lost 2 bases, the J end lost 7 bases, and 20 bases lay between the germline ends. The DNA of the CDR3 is TGCGCCAGCAGCCAAACGTCGGCAGACCCGGCTGTTGAAGCTTTCTTT. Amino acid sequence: CASSQTSADPAVEAFF.

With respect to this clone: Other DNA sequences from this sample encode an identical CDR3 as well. CDR3 region: CASSLGSAGYNEQFF. CDR3 coding DNA: TGCGCCAGCAGCTTGGGGTCAGCGGGCTACAATGAGCAGTTCTTC. The chain employs TRBV5-1 and TRBJ2-1; D might be TRBD2 (6 bases). This CDR3 contains 15 residues. V was cut by 0 bases and J by 3 bases, with 10 bases left in between. Germline CDR1 and CDR2: SGHRS and YFSETQ.

The CDR3 nucleotides are TGTGCCAGCAGTGGGAGGGGGGGCTTAGGTGAAAAACTGTTTTTT. This encodes CASSGRGGLGEKLFF. This chain uses TRBV25-1 with TRBJ1-4, with a tentative D call TRBD1 (6 bases). Germline CDR1 is MGHDK and CDR2 is SYGVNS. The CDR3 extends over 15 amino acids. V lost 4 bases and J lost 7, with 16 bases in between.

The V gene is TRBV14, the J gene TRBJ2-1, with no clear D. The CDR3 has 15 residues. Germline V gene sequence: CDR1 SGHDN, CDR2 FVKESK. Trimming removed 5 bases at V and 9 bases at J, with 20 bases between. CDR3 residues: CASSIRSRKAGEQFF. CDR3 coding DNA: TGTGCCAGCAGCATCCGGTCCCGTAAAGCCGGTGAGCAGTTCTTC. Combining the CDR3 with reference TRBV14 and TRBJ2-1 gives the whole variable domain EAGVTQFPSHSVIEKGQTVTLRCDPISGHDNLYWYRRVMGKEIKFLLHFVKESKQDESGMPNNRFLAERTGGTYSTLKVQPAELEDSGVYFCASSIRSRKAGEQFFGPGTRLTVL.

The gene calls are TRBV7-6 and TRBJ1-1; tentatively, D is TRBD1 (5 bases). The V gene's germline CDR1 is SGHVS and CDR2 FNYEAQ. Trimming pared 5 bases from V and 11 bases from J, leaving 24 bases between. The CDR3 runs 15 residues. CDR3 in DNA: TGTGCCAGCAGCGCTCTCCAAGGGGCCGCCTTTATGGCTTTCTTT. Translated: CASSALQGAAFMAFF.

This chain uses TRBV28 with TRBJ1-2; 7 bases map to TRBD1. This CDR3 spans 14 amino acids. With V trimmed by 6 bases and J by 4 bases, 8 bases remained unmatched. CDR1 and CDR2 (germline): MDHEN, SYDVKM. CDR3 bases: TGTGCCAGCAGGGAAGGGGGCATTGTCTATGGCTACACCTTC. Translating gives CASREGGIVYGYTF.